A selection of T cell receptor beta chains follows, all from one sample in a study of blood T cell repertoires in COVID-19. The method was immunoSEQ multiplex PCR; TCRdb's version includes in-frame clones alone and lacks a portion of them. The repertoire holds 110,000 or so clones, about three quarters seen once, with around 1.9% in the top ten. The sequencing sample was made of peripheral blood. Receptor source: a woman between 40 and 50 years old with acute or convalescent COVID-19. Each CDR3 is given with its conserved first and last residue. The D gene is left open where the match is weak. Clone size is not always given. Where it is, it says once, few, many or a class for expanded clones.

V gene	D gene	J gene	clone size	CDR3 protein	CDR3 DNA
TRBV19	TRBD1	TRBJ1-4	-	CASASQGAGEKLFF	TGTGCCAGTGCCTCACAGGGGGCGGGTGAAAAACTGTTTTTT
TRBV6-2/TRBV6-3	-	TRBJ2-7	-	CASSTAGLSYEQYF	TGTGCCAGCAGTACCGCAGGGCTTTCCTACGAGCAGTACTTC
TRBV19	-	TRBJ2-1	-	CASSIGQYNEQFF	TGTGCCAGTAGTATCGGACAGTACAATGAGCAGTTCTTC
TRBV7-2	-	TRBJ2-3	-	CASSHASGRGTTDTQYF	TGTGCCAGCAGCCACGCCTCTGGGAGGGGGACCACAGATACGCAGTATTTT
TRBV6-6	TRBD2	TRBJ2-1	-	CASRAGGFNEQFF	TGTGCCAGCAGAGCGGGGGGGTTCAATGAGCAGTTCTTC
TRBV12-2	-	TRBJ2-7	-	CASRLAQGSYEQYF	TGTGCAAGTCGCTTAGCACAGGGGTCCTACGAGCAGTACTTC
TRBV29-1	-	TRBJ2-6	-	CSVEDRRDGGANVLTF	TGCAGCGTTGAAGATCGGAGGGACGGTGGGGCCAACGTCCTGACTTTC
TRBV6-2/TRBV6-3	-	TRBJ2-1	-	CASSYSLPRQFF	TGTGCCAGCAGTTATTCGCTCCCGAGACAGTTCTTC
TRBV4-1	-	TRBJ2-7	-	CASSQDRAGRAYEQYF	TGCGCCAGCAGCCAAGATAGGGCAGGGCGAGCCTACGAGCAGTACTTC
TRBV28	-	TRBJ2-2	once	CASSLYTNTGELFF	TGTGCCAGCAGTTTATATACGAACACCGGGGAGCTGTTTTTT
TRBV11-1	TRBD2	TRBJ2-1	-	CASSPPGLAQEQFF	TGTGCCAGCAGTCCGCCGGGACTAGCACAGGAGCAGTTCTTC
TRBV9	TRBD2	TRBJ2-2	-	CASSVQAGGQIGELFF	TGTGCCAGCAGCGTACAAGCGGGGGGGCAAATCGGGGAGCTGTTTTTT
TRBV28	-	TRBJ1-2	-	CASRGHPTNYGYTF	TGTGCCAGCAGAGGACACCCGACCAACTATGGCTACACCTTC
TRBV3-1/TRBV3-2	-	TRBJ2-5	once	CASSHGLPQETQYF	TGTGCCAGCAGCCACGGACTACCTCAAGAGACCCAGTACTTC
TRBV5-1	-	TRBJ1-2	few	CASSLVQGPDGYTF	TGCGCCAGCAGCTTGGTTCAGGGGCCGGATGGCTACACCTTC
TRBV4-3	-	TRBJ2-7	many	CASSQGPGDYEQYF	TGCGCCAGCAGCCAAGGTCCCGGAGACTACGAGCAGTACTTC
TRBV19	-	TRBJ1-6	-	CASSTIGGRGSSPLHF	TGTGCCAGTAGTACTATCGGCGGGAGGGGGAGTTCACCCCTCCACTTT
TRBV18	-	TRBJ1-3	-	CASSLKGNENTIYF	TGTGCCAGCTCACTCAAGGGGAACGAAAACACCATATATTTT
TRBV19	-	TRBJ2-5	-	CASQKRQETQYF	TGTGCCAGCCAAAAGCGGCAAGAGACCCAGTACTTC
TRBV5-5	-	TRBJ2-5	-	CASSLETGPQETQYF	TGTGCCAGCAGCTTGGAGACAGGCCCCCAAGAGACCCAGTACTTC
TRBV4-1	TRBD1	TRBJ1-4	-	CASSPQGATTNEKLFF	TGCGCCAGCAGCCCTCAGGGGGCGACAACTAATGAAAAACTGTTTTTT
TRBV28	-	TRBJ2-1	-	CASRTGTVNEQFF	TGTGCCAGCAGGACAGGGACTGTCAATGAGCAGTTCTTC
TRBV5-1	-	TRBJ2-5	-	CASSLVTGSGGETQYF	TGCGCCAGCAGCTTGGTTACGGGGAGCGGCGGGGAGACCCAGTACTTC
TRBV7-9	-	TRBJ2-2	-	CASSLGTANTGELFF	TGTGCCAGCAGCTTAGGCACTGCGAACACCGGGGAGCTGTTTTTT
TRBV3-1/TRBV3-2	-	TRBJ2-2	-	CASSQGASNTGELFF	TGTGCCAGCAGCCAAGGGGCGTCGAACACCGGGGAGCTGTTTTTT
TRBV7-3	TRBD1	TRBJ2-5	-	CASSSTGVDETQYF	TGTGCCAGCAGCTCGACAGGGGTTGACGAGACCCAGTACTTC
TRBV5-1	-	TRBJ1-2	-	CARSRAGGDYGYTF	TGCGCCCGCAGCCGGGCCGGGGGGGACTATGGCTACACCTTC
TRBV7-2	-	TRBJ1-1	-	CASSPQGTDTEAFF	TGTGCCAGCAGCCCACAGGGAACGGACACTGAAGCTTTCTTT
TRBV28	-	TRBJ2-2	-	CASSLYQGNTGELFF	TGTGCCAGCAGTTTATACCAGGGGAACACCGGGGAGCTGTTTTTT
TRBV18	TRBD2	TRBJ2-2	-	CASSQLADQNTGELFF	TGTGCCAGCTCACAACTAGCGGACCAAAACACCGGGGAGCTGTTTTTT
TRBV15	-	TRBJ1-6	many	CATSRDVGPLPLHF	TGTGCCACCAGCAGAGATGTGGGCCCGCTGCCCCTCCACTTT
TRBV19	TRBD1	TRBJ1-2	-	CASSLTGNYGYTF	TGTGCCAGTAGCCTGACAGGGAACTATGGCTACACCTTC
TRBV30	TRBD2	TRBJ2-1	-	CAWSVWGLAGGNEQFF	TGTGCCTGGAGTGTCTGGGGACTAGCGGGGGGGAATGAGCAGTTCTTC
TRBV28	-	TRBJ1-1	-	CASSSGQPQGWTEAFF	TGTGCCAGCAGTTCCGGACAGCCACAAGGGTGGACTGAAGCTTTCTTT
TRBV28	-	TRBJ1-1	-	CASSLSGVGEAFF	TGTGCCAGCAGTTTATCAGGGGTCGGTGAAGCTTTCTTT
TRBV6-5	TRBD2	TRBJ2-1	-	CASAIAGGPYEQFF	TGTGCCAGCGCCATAGCGGGGGGGCCTTATGAGCAGTTCTTC
TRBV19	-	TRBJ1-1	-	CASSIGSWTEAFF	TGTGCCAGTAGTATAGGGAGTTGGACTGAAGCTTTCTTT
TRBV6-5	TRBD2	TRBJ2-5	-	CASSRGGAGETQYF	TGTGCCAGCAGTCGCGGGGGGGCAGGGGAGACCCAGTACTTC
TRBV7-9	-	TRBJ2-3	-	CASNKKEADTQYF	TGTGCCAGCAACAAAAAGGAGGCAGATACGCAGTATTTT
TRBV10-3	TRBD2	TRBJ2-3	-	CAISWTSETDTQYF	TGTGCCATCAGCTGGACTAGCGAAACAGATACGCAGTATTTT
TRBV2	TRBD1	TRBJ2-1	-	CASSGTRVRDREFNEQFF	TGTGCCAGCAGCGGGACGAGGGTCCGGGACAGGGAATTTAATGAGCAGTTCTTC
TRBV6-2/TRBV6-3	-	TRBJ2-1	-	CASSYPGRNEQFF	TGTGCCAGCAGTTACCCAGGGCGAAATGAGCAGTTCTTC
TRBV9	TRBD1	TRBJ2-7	-	CASSVGDRGPYEQYF	TGTGCCAGCAGCGTAGGGGACAGGGGGCCCTACGAGCAGTACTTC
TRBV7-9	TRBD1	TRBJ2-2	-	CASSSDRQGVTGELFF	TGTGCCAGCAGCTCAGACAGACAGGGAGTCACCGGGGAGCTGTTTTTT
TRBV18	TRBD2	TRBJ2-3	-	CASSPSGGAGSDTQYF	TGTGCCAGCTCACCAAGCGGGGGGGCAGGTTCAGATACGCAGTATTTT
TRBV7-9	-	TRBJ1-2	-	CASSSDSAYGYTF	TGTGCCAGCAGCTCCGACAGCGCCTATGGCTACACCTTC
TRBV7-9	TRBD2	TRBJ2-7	-	CASSSSTSGDYEQYF	TGTGCCAGCAGCTCCTCAACTAGCGGGGACTACGAGCAGTACTTC
TRBV6-6	-	TRBJ2-7	-	CASSSDRGNEQYF	TGTGCCAGCAGCTCGGACCGGGGGAACGAGCAGTACTTC
TRBV28	TRBD1	TRBJ1-4	once	CAIRTGAEEKLFF	TGTGCCATCAGGACAGGGGCGGAAGAAAAACTGTTTTTT